This T cell receptor beta chain came from a study of cytomegalovirus exposure and HLA in healthy donors. Study summary: Of all 400 or so donors who were genotyped, 75% to 90% belonged to the Caucasian-associated ancestry cluster.

Per germline, CDR1 MGHDK and CDR2 SYGVNS. Trimming cost V 6 bases and J 2 bases; bases outside gene matches: 3. This CDR3 is built from 14 residues. Findings of the study overall: In a later analysis, CMV-associated beta chains were mostly HLA-associated, it appeared. Analysis was carried out at a later point, and it linked a missense DCLRE1C variant to TCR beta V- and J-gene trimming. Per a prior analysis, the majority of TCR beta V segments were productive roughly 87% or roughly 30% of the time.

Primers for the PCR totalled 60 Vbeta and 13 Jbeta. Sequencing was performed with immunoSEQ multiplex PCR; in TCRdb, only in-frame clones are kept and a portion is missing. The table records under 100,000 clones, about four fifths of them present only once. Comment on this clone: Its antigen remains unknown.

The origin of this receptor is a human donor in good health. Sequenced material: PBMCs. V gene TRBV25-1 combines with J gene TRBJ1-3; 8 positions agree with TRBD1. The CDR3 region has the DNA TGTGCCAGCAGAGAGACAGGGGCTGGAAACACCATATATTTT. The encoded protein is CASRETGAGNTIYF.